This T cell receptor (beta chain) appears in the sequencing data of a study of blood T cell repertoires in COVID-19. The CDR3 totals 12 residues. The V end lost 6 bases, the J end lost 1 base, and 6 bases lay between the germline ends. The germline V gene encodes CDR1 ENHRY and CDR2 SYGVKD. Allocation to cohorts depended on clinical history reported by the participants. Cohort 3 donors were reported recovered after two negative PCRs, clearance, or symptom resolution. The method was immunoSEQ multiplex PCR; TCRdb's version includes in-frame clones alone and lacks a portion of them. Of 150,000 or so clones in the sample, around 85% were seen once.

The clonotype was recovered from a man aged 50-59 years who had recovered from COVID-19. The rearrangement joins TRBV10-3 to TRBJ1-1; maybe TRBD1 (6 bases). The material sequenced was PBMCs or T cells enriched from blood (not recorded which). The CDR3 here is CAIRDRNTEAFF. Written as DNA, the CDR3 is TGTGCCATCAGGGACAGGAACACTGAAGCTTTCTTT.